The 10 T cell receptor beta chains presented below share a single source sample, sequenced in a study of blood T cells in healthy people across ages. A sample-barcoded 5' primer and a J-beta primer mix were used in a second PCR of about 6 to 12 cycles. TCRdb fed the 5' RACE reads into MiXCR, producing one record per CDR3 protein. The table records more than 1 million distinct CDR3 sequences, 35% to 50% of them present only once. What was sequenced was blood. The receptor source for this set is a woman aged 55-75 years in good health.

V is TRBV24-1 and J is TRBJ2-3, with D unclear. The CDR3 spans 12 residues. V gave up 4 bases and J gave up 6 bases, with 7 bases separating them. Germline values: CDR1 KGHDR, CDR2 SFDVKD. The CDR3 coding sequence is TGTGCCACCAGTGAGTACGGGGATACGCAGTATTTT. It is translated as CATSEYGDTQYF.

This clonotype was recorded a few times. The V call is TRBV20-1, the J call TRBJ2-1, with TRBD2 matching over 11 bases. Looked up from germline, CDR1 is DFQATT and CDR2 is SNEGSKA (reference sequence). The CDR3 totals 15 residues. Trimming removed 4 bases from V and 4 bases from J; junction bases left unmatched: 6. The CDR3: CSAISGTSGYNEQFF. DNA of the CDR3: TGCAGTGCTATTTCCGGGACTAGCGGTTACAATGAGCAGTTCTTC.

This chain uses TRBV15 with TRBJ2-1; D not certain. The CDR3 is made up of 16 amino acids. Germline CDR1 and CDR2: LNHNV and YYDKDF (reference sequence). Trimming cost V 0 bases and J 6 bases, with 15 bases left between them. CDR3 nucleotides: TGTGCCACCAGCAGAGAGACCTCGACTCTACTCAATGAGCAGTTCTTC. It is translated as CATSRETSTLLNEQFF.

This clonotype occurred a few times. As DNA, the CDR3 is TGCGCCAGCAGCCAAGAGGGGAGCAGGGAAGAGACCCAGTACTTC. It encodes CASSQEGSREETQYF. The V gene is TRBV4-1, the J gene TRBJ2-5; D tentatively fits TRBD1 or TRBD2 (5 bases each). Looked up from germline, CDR1 is MGHRA and CDR2 is YSYEKL. This CDR3 spans 15 amino acids. The V end lost 0 bases, the J end lost 3 bases, and 11 bases lay between the germline ends.

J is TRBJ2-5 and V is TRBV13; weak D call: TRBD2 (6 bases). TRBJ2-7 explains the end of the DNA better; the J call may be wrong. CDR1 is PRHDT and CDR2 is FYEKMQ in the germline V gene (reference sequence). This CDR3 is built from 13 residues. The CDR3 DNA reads TGTGCCAGCAGCCCCCTCCGGGAGTACGAGCAGTACTTC. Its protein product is CASSPLREYEQYF.

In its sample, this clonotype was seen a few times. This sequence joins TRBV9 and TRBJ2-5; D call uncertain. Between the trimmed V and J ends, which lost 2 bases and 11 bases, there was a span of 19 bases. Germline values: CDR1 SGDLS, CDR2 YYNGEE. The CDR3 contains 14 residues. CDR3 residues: CASSVDIGSLEQYF. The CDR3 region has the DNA TGTGCCAGCAGCGTCGACATAGGGTCTTTGGAGCAGTACTTC.

The CDR3 loop reads CASSTTGLAGYNEQFF. CDR3 bases: TGTGCCAGCAGTACTACCGGACTAGCGGGCTACAATGAGCAGTTCTTC. This chain links TRBV2 with TRBJ2-1; 11 positions match TRBD2. The CDR3 is 16 residues long. Germline loops: CDR1 SNHLY, CDR2 FYNNEI. J was trimmed by 3 bases and V by 5 bases; bases with no gene match: 6.

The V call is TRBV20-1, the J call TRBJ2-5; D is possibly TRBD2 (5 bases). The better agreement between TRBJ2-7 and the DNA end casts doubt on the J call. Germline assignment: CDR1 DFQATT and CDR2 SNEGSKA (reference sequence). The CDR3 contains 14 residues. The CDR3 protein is CSARDSTRLDEQYF. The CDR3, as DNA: TGCAGTGCTAGAGATTCTACTAGGCTCGACGAGCAGTACTTC.

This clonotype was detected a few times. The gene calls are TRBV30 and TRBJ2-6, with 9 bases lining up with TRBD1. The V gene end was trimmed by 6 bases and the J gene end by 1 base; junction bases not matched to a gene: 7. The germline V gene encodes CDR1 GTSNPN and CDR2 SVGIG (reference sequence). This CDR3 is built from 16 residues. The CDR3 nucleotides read TGTGCCTGTTCACAGGGGGCTCTTTCTGGGGCCAACGTCCTGACTTTC. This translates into CACSQGALSGANVLTF.

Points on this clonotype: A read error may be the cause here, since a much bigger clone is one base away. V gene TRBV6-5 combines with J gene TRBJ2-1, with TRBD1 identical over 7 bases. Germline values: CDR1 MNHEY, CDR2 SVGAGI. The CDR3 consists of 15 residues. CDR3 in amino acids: CASSIQGSSYDEQFF. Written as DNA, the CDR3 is TGTGCCAGCAGCATACAGGGGAGCTCCTACGATGAGCAGTTCTTC.